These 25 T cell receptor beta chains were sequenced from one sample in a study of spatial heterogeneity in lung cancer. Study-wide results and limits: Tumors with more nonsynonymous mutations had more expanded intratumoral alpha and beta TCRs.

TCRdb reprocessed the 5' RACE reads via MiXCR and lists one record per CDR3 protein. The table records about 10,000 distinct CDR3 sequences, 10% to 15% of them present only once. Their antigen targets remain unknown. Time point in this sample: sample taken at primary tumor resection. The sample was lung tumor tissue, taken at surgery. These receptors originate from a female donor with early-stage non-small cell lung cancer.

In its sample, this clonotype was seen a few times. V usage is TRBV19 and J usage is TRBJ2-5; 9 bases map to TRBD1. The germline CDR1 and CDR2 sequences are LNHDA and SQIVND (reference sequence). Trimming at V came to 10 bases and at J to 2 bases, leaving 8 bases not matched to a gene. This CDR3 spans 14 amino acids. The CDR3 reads CATSRDRVQETQYF. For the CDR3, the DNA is TGTGCCACATCCCGGGACAGGGTGCAAGAGACCCAGTACTTC.

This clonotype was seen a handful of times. This chain's CDR3 is CASNNQQGTEAFF. The CDR3 DNA reads as TGTGCCAGCAACAACCAACAGGGGACTGAAGCTTTCTTT. V usage is TRBV12-3 or TRBV12-4 and J usage is TRBJ1-1, with 7 bases lining up with TRBD1. V dropped 7 bases and J dropped 5; count of bases not matched to a gene: 7. The CDR3 spans 13 residues.

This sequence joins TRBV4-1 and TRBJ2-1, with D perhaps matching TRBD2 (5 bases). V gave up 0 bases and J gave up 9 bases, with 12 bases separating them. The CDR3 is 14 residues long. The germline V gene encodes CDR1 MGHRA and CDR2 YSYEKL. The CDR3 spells CASSQDWLASEQFF. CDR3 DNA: TGCGCCAGCAGCCAAGATTGGCTAGCTAGTGAGCAGTTCTTC.

The CDR3 nucleotides are TGTGCCAGCAGCGTAGGGGCTGTCGGACGTATGGTCGAGCAGTACTTC. Protein: CASSVGAVGRMVEQYF. The chain carries TRBV9 and TRBJ2-7, with D hard to call. Germline loops: CDR1 SGDLS, CDR2 YYNGEE. Trimming removed 0 bases from V and 6 bases from J, with 19 bases in between. The CDR3 covers 16 residues.

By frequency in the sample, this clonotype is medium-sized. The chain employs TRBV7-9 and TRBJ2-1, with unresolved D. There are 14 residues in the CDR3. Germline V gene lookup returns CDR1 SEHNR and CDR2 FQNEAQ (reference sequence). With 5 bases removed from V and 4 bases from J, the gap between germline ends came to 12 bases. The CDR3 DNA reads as TGTGCCAGCAGCCCAGTATTGACTTACAATGAGCAGTTCTTC. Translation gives CASSPVLTYNEQFF.

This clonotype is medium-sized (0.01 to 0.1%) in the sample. The DNA for the CDR3 is TGTGCCAGCAGCTTCAGCCCCCGGGCGCGCACAGATACGCAGTATTTT. It is translated as CASSFSPRARTDTQYF. The rearrangement joins TRBV7-9 to TRBJ2-3; D ambiguous. V gave up 3 bases and J gave up 1 base, with 14 bases separating them. Germline lookup yields CDR1 SEHNR and CDR2 FQNEAQ (reference sequence). The CDR3 length is 16 residues.

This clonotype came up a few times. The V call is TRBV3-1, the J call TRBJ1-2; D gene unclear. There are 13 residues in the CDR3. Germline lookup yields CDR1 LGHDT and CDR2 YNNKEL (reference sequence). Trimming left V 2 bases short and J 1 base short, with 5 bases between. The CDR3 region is CASSQRDNYGYTF. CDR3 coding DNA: TGTGCCAGCAGCCAAAGGGATAACTATGGCTACACCTTC.

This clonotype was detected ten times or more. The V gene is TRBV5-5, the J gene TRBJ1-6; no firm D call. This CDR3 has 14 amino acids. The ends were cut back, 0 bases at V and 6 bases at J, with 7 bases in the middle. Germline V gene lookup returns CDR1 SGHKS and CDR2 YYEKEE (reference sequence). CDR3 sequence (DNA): TGTGCCAGCAGCTTGGCGGGTCCTAATTCACCCCTCCACTTT. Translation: CASSLAGPNSPLHF.

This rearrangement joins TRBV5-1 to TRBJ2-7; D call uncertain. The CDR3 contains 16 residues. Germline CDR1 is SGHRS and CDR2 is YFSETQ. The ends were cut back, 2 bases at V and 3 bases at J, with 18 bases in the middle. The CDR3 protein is CASSLDRTPRRYEQYF. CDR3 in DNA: TGCGCCAGCAGCTTAGATCGTACCCCGCGCCGCTACGAGCAGTACTTC.

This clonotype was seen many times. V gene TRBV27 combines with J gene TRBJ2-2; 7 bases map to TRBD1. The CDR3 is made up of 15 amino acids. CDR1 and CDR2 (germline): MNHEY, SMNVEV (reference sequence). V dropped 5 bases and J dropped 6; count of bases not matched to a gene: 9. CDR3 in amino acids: CASSPTRGRSGELFF. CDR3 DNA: TGTGCCAGCAGTCCTACTAGGGGGCGATCCGGGGAGCTGTTTTTT.

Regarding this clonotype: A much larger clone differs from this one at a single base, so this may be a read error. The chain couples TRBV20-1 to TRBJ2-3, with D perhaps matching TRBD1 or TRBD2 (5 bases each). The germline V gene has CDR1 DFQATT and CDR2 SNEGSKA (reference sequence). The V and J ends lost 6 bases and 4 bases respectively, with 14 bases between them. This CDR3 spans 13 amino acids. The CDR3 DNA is TGCAGTGCCTCGCCGGGGACCCCAGATACGCAGTATTTT. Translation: CSASPGTPDTQYF.

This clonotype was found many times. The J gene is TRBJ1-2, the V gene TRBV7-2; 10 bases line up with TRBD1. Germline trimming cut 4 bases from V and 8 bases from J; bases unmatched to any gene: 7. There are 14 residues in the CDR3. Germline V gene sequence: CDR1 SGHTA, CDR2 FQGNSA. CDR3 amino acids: CASSSGTGARGYTF. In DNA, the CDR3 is TGTGCCAGCAGCTCCGGGACAGGGGCGCGAGGCTACACCTTC.

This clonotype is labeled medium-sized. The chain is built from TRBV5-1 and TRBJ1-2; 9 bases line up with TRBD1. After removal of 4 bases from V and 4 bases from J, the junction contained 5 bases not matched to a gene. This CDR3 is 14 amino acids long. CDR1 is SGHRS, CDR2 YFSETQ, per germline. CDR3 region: CASSGWGQGYGYTF. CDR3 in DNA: TGCGCCAGCAGCGGCTGGGGACAGGGCTATGGCTACACCTTC.

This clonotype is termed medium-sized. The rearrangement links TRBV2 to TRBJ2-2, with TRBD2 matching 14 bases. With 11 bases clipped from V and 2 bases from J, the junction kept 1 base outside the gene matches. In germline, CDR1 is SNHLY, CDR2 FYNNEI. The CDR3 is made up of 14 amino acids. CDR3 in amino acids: CAGTSGSNTGELFF. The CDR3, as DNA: TGTGCCGGGACTAGCGGGAGCAACACCGGGGAGCTGTTTTTT. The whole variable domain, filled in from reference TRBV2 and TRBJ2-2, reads EPEVTQTPSHQVTQMGQEVILRCVPISNHLYFYWYRQILGQKVEFLVSFYNNEISEKSEIFDDQFSVERPDGSNFTLKIRSTKLEDSAMYFCAGTSGSNTGELFFGEGSRLTVL.

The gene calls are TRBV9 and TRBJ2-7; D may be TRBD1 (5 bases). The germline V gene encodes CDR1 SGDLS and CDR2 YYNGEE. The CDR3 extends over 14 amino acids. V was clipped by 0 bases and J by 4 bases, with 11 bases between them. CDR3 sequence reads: CASSVDQGRYEQYF. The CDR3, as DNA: TGTGCCAGCAGCGTAGATCAGGGCAGATACGAGCAGTACTTC.

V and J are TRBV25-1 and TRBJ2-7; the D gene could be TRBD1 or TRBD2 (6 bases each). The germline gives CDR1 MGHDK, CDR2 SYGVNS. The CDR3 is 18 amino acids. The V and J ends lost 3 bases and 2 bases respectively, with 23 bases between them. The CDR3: CASSELAARAGEAYEQYF. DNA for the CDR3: TGTGCCAGCAGTGAGCTGGCGGCAAGGGCAGGGGAGGCCTACGAGCAGTACTTC.

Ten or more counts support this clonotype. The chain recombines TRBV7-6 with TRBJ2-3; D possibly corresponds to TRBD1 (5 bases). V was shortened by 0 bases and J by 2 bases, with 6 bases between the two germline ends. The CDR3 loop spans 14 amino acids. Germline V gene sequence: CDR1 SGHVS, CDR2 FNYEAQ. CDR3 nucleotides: TGTGCCAGCAGCTTAGCGGACAACACAGATACGCAGTATTTT. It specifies CASSLADNTDTQYF.

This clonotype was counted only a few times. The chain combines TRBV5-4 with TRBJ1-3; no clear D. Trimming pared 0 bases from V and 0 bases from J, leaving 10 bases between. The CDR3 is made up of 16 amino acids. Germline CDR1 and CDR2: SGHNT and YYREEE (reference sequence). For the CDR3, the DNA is TGTGCCAGCAGCTTGGGTCGGGCCACCTCTGGAAACACCATATATTTT. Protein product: CASSLGRATSGNTIYF.

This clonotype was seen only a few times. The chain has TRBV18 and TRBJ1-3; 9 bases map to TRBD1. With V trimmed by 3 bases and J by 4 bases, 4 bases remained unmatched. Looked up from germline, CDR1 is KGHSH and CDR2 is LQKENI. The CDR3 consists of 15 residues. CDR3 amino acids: CASSPGQGAGNTIYF. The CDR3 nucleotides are TGTGCCAGCTCACCGGGACAGGGAGCCGGAAACACCATATATTTT.

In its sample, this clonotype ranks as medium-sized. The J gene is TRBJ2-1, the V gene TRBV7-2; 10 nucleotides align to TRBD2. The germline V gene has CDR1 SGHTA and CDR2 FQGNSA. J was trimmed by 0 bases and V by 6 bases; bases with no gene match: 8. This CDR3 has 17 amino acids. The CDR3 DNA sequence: TGTGCCAGCAGACTAATAGCGGGGGGCTTCTCCTACAATGAGCAGTTCTTC. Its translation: CASRLIAGGFSYNEQFF.

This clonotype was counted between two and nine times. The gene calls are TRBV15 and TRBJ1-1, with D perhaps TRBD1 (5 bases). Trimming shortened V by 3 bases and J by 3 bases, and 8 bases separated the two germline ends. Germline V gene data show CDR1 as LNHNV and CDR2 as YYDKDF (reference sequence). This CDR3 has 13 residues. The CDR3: CATSRGGDTEAFF. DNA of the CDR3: TGTGCCACCAGCAGGGGAGGGGACACTGAAGCTTTCTTT.

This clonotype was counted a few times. In DNA form, the CDR3 reads TGCGCCAGCAGCTTTACGGGACTAGCGGGAGTCTACAATGAGCAGTTCTTC. Its protein product is CASSFTGLAGVYNEQFF. This chain uses TRBV5-1 with TRBJ2-1; TRBD2 aligns across 14 bases. CDR1 SGHRS and CDR2 YFSETQ come from the germline V gene. The ends lost 2 bases at V and 3 bases at J; junction bases unmatched: 4. CDR3 length equals 17 residues.

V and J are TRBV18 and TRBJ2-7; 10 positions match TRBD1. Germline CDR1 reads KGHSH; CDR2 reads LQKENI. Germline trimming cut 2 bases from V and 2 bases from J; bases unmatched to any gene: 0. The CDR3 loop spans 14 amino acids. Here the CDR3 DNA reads TGTGCCAGCTCACCAGGGACAGGGGCCTACGAGCAGTACTTC. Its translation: CASSPGTGAYEQYF.

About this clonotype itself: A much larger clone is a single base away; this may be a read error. CDR3 DNA sequence: TGCAGCGTGCAGACCGGGACCAACACCGGGGAGCTGTTTTTT. It translates to CSVQTGTNTGELFF. The chain links TRBV29-1 to TRBJ2-2; D might be TRBD1 or TRBD2, each matching 5 bases. CDR3 size: 14 residues. Per germline, CDR1 SQVTM and CDR2 ANQGSEA. The V gene lost 6 bases and the J gene lost 2 bases, with 13 bases spanning the gap.

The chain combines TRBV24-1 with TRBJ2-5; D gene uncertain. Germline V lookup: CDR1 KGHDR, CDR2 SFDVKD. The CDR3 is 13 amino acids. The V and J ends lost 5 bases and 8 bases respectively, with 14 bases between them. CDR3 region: CATSAGGPRTQYF. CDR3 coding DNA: TGTGCCACCAGTGCGGGCGGCCCGCGAACCCAGTACTTC.